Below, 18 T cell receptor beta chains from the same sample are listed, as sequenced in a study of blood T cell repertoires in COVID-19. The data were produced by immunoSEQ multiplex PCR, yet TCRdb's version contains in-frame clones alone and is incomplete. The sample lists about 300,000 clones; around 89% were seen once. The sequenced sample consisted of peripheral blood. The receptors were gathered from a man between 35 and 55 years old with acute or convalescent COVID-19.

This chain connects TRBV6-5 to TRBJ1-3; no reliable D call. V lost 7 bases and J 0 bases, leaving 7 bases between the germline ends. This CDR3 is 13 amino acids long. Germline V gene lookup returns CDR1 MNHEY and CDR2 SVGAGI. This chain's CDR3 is CASTILSGNTIYF. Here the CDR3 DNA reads TGTGCCAGCACTATCCTCTCTGGAAACACCATATATTTT.

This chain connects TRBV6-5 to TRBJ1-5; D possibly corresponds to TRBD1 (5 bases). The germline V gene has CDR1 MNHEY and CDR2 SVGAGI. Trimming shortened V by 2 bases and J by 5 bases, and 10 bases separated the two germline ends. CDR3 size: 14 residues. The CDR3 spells CASSYKAGYQPQHF. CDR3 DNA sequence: TGTGCCAGCAGTTACAAAGCAGGGTATCAGCCCCAGCATTTT.

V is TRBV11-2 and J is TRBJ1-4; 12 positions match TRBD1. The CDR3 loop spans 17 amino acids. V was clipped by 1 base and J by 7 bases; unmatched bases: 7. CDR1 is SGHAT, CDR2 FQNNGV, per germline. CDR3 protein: CASSLVGQGAVREKLFF. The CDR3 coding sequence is TGTGCCAGCAGCTTAGTGGGACAGGGGGCAGTTCGTGAAAAACTGTTTTTT.

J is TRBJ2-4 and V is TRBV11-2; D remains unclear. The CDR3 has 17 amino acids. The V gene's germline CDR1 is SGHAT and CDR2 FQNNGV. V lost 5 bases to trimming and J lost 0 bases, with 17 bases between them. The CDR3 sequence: CASSTRQAVGAKNIQYF. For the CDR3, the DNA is TGTGCCAGCAGCACCCGGCAGGCTGTGGGAGCCAAAAACATTCAGTACTTC.

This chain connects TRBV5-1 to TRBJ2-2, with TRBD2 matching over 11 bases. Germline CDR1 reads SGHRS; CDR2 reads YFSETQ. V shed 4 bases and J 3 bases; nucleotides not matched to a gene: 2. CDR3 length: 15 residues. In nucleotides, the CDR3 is TGCGCCAGCAGCCTACTAGCGGGGGACACCGGGGAGCTGTTTTTT. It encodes CASSLLAGDTGELFF. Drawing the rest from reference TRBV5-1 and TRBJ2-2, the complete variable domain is KAGVTQTPRYLIKTRGQQVTLSCSPISGHRSVSWYQQTPGQGLQFLFEYFSETQRNKGNFPGRFSGRQFSNSRSEMNVSTLELGDSALYLCASSLLAGDTGELFFGEGSRLTVL.

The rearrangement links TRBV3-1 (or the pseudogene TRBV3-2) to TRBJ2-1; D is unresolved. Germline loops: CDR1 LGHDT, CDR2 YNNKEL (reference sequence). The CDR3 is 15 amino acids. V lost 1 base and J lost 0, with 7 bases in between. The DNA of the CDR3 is TGTGCCAGCAGCCAAGGACTTAGCTCCTACAATGAGCAGTTCTTC. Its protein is CASSQGLSSYNEQFF.

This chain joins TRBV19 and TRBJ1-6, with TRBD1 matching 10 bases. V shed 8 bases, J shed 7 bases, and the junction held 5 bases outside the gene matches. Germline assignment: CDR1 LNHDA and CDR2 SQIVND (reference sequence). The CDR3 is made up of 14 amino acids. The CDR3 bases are TGTGCCAGTCAACCGGGACAGGGGAATTCACCCCTCCACTTT. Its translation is CASQPGQGNSPLHF. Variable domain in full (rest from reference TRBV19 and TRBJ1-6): DGGITQSPKYLFRKEGQNVTLSCEQNLNHDAMYWYRQDPGQGLRLIYYSQIVNDFQKGDIAEGYSVSREKKESFPLTVTSAQKNPTAFYLCASQPGQGNSPLHFGNGTRLTVT.

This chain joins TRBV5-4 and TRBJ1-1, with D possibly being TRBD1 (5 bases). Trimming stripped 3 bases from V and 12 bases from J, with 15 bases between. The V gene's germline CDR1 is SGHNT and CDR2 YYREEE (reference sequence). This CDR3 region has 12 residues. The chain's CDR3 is CASSYVPGLTFF. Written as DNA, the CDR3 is TGTGCCAGCAGCTACGTGCCAGGGTTGACTTTCTTT.

CDR3 loop: CASSPGGRTGELFF. CDR3 coding DNA: TGTGCCAGTAGTCCAGGAGGTCGGACCGGGGAGCTGTTTTTT. This chain links TRBV19 with TRBJ2-2; a weak D match, TRBD2 (5 bases). V lost 5 bases and J lost 5, with 12 bases in between. The V gene's germline CDR1 is LNHDA and CDR2 SQIVND (reference sequence). The CDR3 length is 14 residues.

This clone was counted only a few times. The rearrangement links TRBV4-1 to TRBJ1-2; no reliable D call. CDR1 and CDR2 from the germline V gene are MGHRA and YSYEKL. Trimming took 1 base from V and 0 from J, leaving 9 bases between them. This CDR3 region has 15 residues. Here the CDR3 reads CASSQGTRTNYGYTF. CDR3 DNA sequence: TGCGCCAGCAGCCAAGGTACAAGAACTAACTATGGCTACACCTTC.

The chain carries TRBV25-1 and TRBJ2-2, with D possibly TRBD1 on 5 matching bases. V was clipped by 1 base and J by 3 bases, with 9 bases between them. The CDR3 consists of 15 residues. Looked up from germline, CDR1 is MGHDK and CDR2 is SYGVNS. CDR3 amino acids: CASSEWQGDTGELFF. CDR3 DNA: TGTGCCAGCAGTGAATGGCAGGGCGACACCGGGGAGCTGTTTTTT.

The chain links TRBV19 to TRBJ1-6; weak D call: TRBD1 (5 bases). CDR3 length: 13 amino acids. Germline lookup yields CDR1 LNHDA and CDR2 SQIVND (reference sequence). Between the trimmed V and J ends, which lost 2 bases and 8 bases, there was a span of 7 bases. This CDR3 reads CASSISRDSPLHF. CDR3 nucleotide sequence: TGTGCCAGTAGTATATCCAGGGATTCACCCCTCCACTTT. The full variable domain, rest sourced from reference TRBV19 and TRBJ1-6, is DGGITQSPKYLFRKEGQNVTLSCEQNLNHDAMYWYRQDPGQGLRLIYYSQIVNDFQKGDIAEGYSVSREKKESFPLTVTSAQKNPTAFYLCASSISRDSPLHFGNGTRLTVT.

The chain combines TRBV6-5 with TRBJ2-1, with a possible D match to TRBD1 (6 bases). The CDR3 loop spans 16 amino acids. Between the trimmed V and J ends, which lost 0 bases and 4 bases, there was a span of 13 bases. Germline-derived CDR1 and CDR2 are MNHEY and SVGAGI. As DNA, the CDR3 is TGTGCCAGCAGTTACTCGGACAGCGGCTATTACAATGAGCAGTTCTTC. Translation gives CASSYSDSGYYNEQFF.

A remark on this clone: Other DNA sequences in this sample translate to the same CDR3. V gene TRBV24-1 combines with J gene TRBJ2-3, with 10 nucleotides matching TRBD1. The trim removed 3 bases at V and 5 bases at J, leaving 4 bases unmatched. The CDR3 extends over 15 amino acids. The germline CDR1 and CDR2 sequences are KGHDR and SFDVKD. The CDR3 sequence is CATSDPRTGGDTQYF. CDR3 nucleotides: TGTGCCACCAGTGATCCTCGGACAGGGGGAGATACGCAGTATTTT.

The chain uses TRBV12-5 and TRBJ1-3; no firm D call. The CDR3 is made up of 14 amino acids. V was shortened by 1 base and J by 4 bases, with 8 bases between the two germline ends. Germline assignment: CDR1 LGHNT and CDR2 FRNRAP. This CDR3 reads CASGLAPSGNTIYF. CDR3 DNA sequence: TGTGCTAGTGGTTTGGCCCCGTCCGGAAACACCATATATTTT.

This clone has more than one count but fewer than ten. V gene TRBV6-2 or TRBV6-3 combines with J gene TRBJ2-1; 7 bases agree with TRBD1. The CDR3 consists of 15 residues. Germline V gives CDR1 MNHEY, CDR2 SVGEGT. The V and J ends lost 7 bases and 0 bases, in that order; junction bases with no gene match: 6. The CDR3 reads CASTPQGYSYNEQFF. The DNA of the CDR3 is TGTGCCAGCACCCCACAGGGGTACTCCTACAATGAGCAGTTCTTC.

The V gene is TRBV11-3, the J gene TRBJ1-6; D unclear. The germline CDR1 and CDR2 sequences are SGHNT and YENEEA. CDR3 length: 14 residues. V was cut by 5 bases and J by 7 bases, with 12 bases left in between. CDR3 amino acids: CASSKGGSNSPLHF. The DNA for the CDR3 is TGTGCCAGCAGCAAAGGAGGGTCCAATTCACCCCTCCACTTT.

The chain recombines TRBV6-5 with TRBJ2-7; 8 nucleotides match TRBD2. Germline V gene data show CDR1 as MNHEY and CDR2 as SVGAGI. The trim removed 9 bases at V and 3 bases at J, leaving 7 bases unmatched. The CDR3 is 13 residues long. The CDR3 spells CASAGGGYYEQYF. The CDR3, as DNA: TGTGCCAGTGCGGGCGGGGGGTACTACGAGCAGTACTTC.